This T cell receptor (beta chain) came from a study of tumor-infiltrating lymphocytes in localized non-small cell lung cancer. Profiled with immunoSEQ multiplex PCR; TCRdb holds only in-frame clones, not every one. This sample has about 7,200 clones, with over 60% found just once. The receptor comes from a human donor with non-small cell lung cancer. Sequencing was carried out using lung tumor tissue.

Here the CDR3 reads CASSLVGQSTDTQYF. The CDR3 region has the DNA TGTGCCAGCAGCTTAGTAGGACAGAGCACAGATACGCAGTATTTT. The chain has TRBV11-2 and TRBJ2-3; D might be TRBD1 (6 bases). The CDR3 extends over 15 amino acids. Trimming took 1 base from V and 0 from J, leaving 8 bases between them. CDR1 and CDR2 (germline): SGHAT, FQNNGV. Based on the CDR3 plus reference TRBV11-2 and TRBJ2-3, the full variable domain is EAGVAQSPRYKIIEKRQSVAFWCNPISGHATLYWYQQILGQGPKLLIQFQNNGVVDDSQLPKDRFSAERLKGVDSTLKIQPAKLEDSAVYLCASSLVGQSTDTQYFGPGTRLTVL.